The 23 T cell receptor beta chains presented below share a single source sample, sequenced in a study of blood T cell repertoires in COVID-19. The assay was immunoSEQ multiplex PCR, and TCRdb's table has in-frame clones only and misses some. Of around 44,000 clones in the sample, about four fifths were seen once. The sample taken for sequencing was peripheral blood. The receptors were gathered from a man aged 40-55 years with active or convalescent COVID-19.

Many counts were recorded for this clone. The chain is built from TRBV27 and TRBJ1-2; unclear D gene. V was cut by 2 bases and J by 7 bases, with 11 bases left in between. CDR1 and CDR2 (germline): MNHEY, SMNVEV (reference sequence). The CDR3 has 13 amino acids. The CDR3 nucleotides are TGTGCCAGCAGTTTAAAAGTTGGAGGTGGCTACACCTTC. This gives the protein CASSLKVGGGYTF.

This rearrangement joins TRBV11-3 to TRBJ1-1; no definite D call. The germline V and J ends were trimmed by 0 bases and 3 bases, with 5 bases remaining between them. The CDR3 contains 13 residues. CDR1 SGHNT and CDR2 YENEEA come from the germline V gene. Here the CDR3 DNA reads TGTGCCAGCAGCTTAGAATCAGACACTGAAGCTTTCTTT. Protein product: CASSLESDTEAFF.

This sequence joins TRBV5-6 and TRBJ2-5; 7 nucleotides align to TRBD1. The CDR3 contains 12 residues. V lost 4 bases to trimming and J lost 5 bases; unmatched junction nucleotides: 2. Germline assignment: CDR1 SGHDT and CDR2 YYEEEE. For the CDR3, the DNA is TGTGCCAGCAGCGGGGGACAGGAGACCCAGTACTTC. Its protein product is CASSGGQETQYF.

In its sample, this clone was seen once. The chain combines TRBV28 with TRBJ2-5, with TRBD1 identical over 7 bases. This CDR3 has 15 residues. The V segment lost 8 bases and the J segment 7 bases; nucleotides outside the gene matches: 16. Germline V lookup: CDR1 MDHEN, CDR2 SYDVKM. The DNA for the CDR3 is TGTGCCAGCCGAAAACAGGGGAGAGGTCCGCGGACCCAGTACTTC. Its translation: CASRKQGRGPRTQYF.

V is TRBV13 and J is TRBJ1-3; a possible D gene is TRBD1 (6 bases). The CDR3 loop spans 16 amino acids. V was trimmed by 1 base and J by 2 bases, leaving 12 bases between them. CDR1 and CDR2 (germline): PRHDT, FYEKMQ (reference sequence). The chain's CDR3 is CASSLEGRGPGNTIYF. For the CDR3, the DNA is TGTGCCAGCAGCTTAGAAGGCAGGGGCCCTGGAAACACCATATATTTT.

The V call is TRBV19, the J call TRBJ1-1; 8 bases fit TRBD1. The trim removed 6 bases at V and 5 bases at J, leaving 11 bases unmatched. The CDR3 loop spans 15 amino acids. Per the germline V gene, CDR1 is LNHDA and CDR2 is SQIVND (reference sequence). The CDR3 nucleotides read TGTGCCAGTAGGTCGTGGGACAGGAGGGCAACTGAAGCTTTCTTT. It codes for CASRSWDRRATEAFF.

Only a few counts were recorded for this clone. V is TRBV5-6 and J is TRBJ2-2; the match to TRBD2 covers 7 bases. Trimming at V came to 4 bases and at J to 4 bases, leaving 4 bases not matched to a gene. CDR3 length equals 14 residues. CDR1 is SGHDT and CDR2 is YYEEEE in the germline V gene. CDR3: CASSPGLLTGELFF. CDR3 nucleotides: TGTGCCAGCAGCCCGGGACTACTCACCGGGGAGCTGTTTTTT. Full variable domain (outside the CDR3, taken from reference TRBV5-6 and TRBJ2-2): DAGVTQSPTHLIKTRGQQVTLRCSPKSGHDTVSWYQQALGQGPQFIFQYYEEEERQRGNFPDRFSGHQFPNYSSELNVNALLLGDSALYLCASSPGLLTGELFFGEGSRLTVL.

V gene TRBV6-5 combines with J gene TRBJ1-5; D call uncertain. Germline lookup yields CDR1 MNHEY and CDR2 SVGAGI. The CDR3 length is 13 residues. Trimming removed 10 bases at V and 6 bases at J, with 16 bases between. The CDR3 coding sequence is TGTGCCACCACGAACCTGGTCGGTCAGCCCCAGCATTTT. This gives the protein CATTNLVGQPQHF.

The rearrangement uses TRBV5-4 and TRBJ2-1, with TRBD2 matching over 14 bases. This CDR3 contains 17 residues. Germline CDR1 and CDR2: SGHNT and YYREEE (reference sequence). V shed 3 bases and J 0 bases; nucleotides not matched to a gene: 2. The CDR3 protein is CASSWTSGRLSYNEQFF. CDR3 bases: TGTGCCAGCAGCTGGACTAGCGGGAGGCTCTCCTACAATGAGCAGTTCTTC. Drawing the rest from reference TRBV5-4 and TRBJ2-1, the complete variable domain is ETGVTQSPTHLIKTRGQQVTLRCSSQSGHNTVSWYQQALGQGPQFIFQYYREEENGRGNFPPRFSGLQFPNYSSELNVNALELDDSALYLCASSWTSGRLSYNEQFFGPGTRLTVL.

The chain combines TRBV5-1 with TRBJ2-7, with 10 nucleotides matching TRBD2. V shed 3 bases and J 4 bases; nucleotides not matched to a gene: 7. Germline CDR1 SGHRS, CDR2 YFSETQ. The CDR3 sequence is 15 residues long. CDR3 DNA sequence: TGCGCCAGCAGCTCAACGTCTAGCGGGGGATACGAGCAGTACTTC. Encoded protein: CASSSTSSGGYEQYF.

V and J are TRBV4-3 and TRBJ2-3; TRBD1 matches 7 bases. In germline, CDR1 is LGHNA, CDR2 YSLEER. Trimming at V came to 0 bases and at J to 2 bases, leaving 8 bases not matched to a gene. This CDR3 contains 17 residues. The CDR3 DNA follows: TGCGCCAGCAGCCAAGATCTGAGGGGGCCGATCACAGATACGCAGTATTTT. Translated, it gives CASSQDLRGPITDTQYF.

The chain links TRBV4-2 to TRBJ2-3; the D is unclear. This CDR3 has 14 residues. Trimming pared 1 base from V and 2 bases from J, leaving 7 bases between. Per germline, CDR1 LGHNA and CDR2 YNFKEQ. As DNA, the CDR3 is TGTGCCAGCAGCCAAGGACTCGTCACAGATACGCAGTATTTT. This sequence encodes CASSQGLVTDTQYF.

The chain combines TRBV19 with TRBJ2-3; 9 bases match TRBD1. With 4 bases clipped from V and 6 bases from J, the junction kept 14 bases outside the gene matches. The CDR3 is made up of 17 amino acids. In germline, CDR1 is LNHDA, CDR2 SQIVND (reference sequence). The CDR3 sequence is CASSTDRGVDRGDTQYF. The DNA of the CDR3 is TGTGCCAGTAGTACGGACAGGGGTGTTGATAGGGGGGATACGCAGTATTTT.

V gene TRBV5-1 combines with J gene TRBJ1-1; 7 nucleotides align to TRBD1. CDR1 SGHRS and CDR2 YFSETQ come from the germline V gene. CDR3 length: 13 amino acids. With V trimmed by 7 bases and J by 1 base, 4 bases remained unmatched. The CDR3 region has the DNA TGCGCCAGCGGCAGACAGGGGAACACTGAAGCTTTCTTT. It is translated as CASGRQGNTEAFF.

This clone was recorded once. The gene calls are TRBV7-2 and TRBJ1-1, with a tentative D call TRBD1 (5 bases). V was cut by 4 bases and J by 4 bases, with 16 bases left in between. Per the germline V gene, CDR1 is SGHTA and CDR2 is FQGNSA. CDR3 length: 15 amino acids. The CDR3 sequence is CASSSRGKGITEAFF. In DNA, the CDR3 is TGTGCCAGCAGCTCGCGGGGAAAGGGGATCACTGAAGCTTTCTTT.

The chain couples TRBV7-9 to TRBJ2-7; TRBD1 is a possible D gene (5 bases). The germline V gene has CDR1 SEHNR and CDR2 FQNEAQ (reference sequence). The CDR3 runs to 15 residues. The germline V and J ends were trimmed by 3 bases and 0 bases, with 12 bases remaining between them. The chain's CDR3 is CASSFQGLSSYEQYF. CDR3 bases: TGTGCCAGCAGCTTTCAGGGCCTGAGCTCCTACGAGCAGTACTTC.

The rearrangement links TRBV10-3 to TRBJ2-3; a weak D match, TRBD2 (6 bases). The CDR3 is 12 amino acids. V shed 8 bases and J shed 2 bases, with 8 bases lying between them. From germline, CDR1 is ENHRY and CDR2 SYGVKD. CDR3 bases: TGTGCCATCCAGGGACTCACAGATACGCAGTATTTT. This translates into CAIQGLTDTQYF.

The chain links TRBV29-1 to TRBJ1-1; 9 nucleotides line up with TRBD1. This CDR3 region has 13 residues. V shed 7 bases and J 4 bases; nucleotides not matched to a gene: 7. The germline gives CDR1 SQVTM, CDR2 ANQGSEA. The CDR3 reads CSADRGAVTEAFF. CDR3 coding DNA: TGCAGCGCCGACAGGGGGGCGGTCACTGAAGCTTTCTTT. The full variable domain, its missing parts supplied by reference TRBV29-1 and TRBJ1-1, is SAVISQKPSRDICQRGTSLTIQCQVDSQVTMMFWYRQQPGQSLTLIATANQGSEATYESGFVIDKFPISRPNLTFSTLTVSNMSPEDSSIYLCSADRGAVTEAFFGQGTRLTVV.

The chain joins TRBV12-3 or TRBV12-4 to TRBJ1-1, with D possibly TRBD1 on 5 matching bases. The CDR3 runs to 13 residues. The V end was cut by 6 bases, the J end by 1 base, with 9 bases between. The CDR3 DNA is TGTGCCAGCAGCCTGACAGAGAACACTGAAGCTTTCTTT. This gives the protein CASSLTENTEAFF.

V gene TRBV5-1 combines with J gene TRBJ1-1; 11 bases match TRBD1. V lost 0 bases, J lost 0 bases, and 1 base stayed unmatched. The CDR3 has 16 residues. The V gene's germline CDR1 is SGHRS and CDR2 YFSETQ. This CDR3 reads CASSLGTGGMNTEAFF. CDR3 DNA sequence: TGCGCCAGCAGCTTGGGGACAGGGGGCATGAACACTGAAGCTTTCTTT.

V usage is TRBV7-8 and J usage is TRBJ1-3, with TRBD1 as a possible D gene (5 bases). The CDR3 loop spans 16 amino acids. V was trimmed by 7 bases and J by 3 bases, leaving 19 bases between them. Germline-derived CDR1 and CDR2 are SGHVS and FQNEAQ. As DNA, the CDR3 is TGTGCCAGCACCTATACCCGAGGAGGGGATGGAAACACCATATATTTT. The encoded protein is CASTYTRGGDGNTIYF.

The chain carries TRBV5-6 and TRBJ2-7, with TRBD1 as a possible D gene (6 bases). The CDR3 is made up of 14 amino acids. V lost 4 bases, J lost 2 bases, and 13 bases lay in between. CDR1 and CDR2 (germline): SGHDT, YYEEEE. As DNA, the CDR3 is TGTGCCAGCAGCGGGGACATGGCCCCCTACGAGCAGTACTTC. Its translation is CASSGDMAPYEQYF.

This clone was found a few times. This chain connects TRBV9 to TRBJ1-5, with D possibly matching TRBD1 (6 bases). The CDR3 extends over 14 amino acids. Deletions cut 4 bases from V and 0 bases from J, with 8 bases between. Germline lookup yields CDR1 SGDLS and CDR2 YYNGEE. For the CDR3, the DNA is TGTGCCAGCAGCCCAGGGGTTAGCAATCAGCCCCAGCATTTT. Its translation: CASSPGVSNQPQHF.